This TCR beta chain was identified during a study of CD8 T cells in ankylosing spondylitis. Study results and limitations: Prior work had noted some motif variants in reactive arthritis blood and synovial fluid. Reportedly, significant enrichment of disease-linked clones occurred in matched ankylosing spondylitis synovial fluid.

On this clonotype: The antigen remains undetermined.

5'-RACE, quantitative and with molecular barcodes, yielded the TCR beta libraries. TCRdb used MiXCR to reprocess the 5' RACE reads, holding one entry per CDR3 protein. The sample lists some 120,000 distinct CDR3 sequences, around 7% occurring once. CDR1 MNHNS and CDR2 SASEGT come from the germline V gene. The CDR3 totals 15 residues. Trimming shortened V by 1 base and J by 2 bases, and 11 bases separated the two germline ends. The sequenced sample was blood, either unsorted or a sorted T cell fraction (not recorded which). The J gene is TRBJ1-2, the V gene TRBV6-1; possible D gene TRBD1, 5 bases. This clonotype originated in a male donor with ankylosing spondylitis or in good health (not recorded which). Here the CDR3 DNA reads TGTGCCAGCAGTGAAGGGGGACCGAGAAACTATGGCTACACCTTC. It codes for CASSEGGPRNYGYTF.